This T cell receptor (beta chain) was sequenced in a study of type 1 regulatory T cells. About the research overall: An in vitro protocol generated T-allo10, a Tr1-enriched, alloantigen-specific CD4 T cell product.

TCRdb re-called the reads through MiXCR, storing one row per CDR3 protein. Of approximately 5,300 distinct CDR3 sequences listed, about 30% were seen once; the top ten hold around 8%. T-allo10 cells from the graft donor were described as anergic, host-alloantigen-specific, and alloantigen-specific suppressors. Germline V CDR1 and CDR2: LNHNV, YYDKDF (reference sequence). V gave up 10 bases and J gave up 8 bases; unmatched junction bases: 12. The CDR3 is 14 amino acids. In its sample, this clonotype is medium-sized (0.01 to 0.1%). The antigen remains undetermined. The sample was cultured T cells, either the whole culture or a sorted T cell fraction (not recorded which). Indicated subset: Tr1-enriched cell product generated in vitro against host alloantigens. The V call is TRBV15, the J call TRBJ2-2; 8 positions match TRBD2. The TCR was taken from a human donor in good health. The CDR3 DNA is TGTGCCATCCAGCCGATCGGGAGGGTGGGGGAGCTGTTTTTT. This gives the protein CAIQPIGRVGELFF. Drawing the rest from reference TRBV15 and TRBJ2-2, the complete variable domain is DAMVIQNPRYQVTQFGKPVTLSCSQTLNHNVMYWYQQKSSQAPKLLFHYYDKDFNNEADTPDNFQSRRPNTSFCFLDIRSPGLGDTAMYLCAIQPIGRVGELFFGEGSRLTVL.